The 29 T cell receptor beta chains in this list originate from one sample, sequenced in a study of shared clonotypes between healthy human individuals. The table came from immunoSEQ multiplex PCR; TCRdb's copy has only in-frame clones and leaves some out. The sample has 400,000 to 600,000 clones; 75% to 80% are singletons. Specimen: PBMCs. These receptors came from a woman in her forties in good health. Some clones in this sample may be carry-over from other donors' samples.

This chain connects TRBV21-1 to TRBJ2-5; TRBD2, the table's D call, was not compared with the DNA. TRBV21-1 is a pseudogene locus. The CDR3 extends over 18 amino acids. The CDR3 DNA reads as TGTGCCAGCAGCCCCCGAAGGGCTAGCGGAAAGTACCAAGAGACCCAGTACTTC. Its protein is CASSPRRASGKYQETQYF.

The chain is built from TRBV6-4 and TRBJ2-1; D perhaps matches TRBD2 (6 bases). The germline V gene encodes CDR1 MRHNA and CDR2 SNTAGT. Trimming took off 3 bases at V and 2 bases at J, with 14 bases between the two ends. The CDR3 sequence is 16 residues long. The CDR3 region is CASSEAAGTPYNEQFF. CDR3 in DNA: TGTGCCAGCAGTGAGGCAGCGGGCACGCCCTACAATGAGCAGTTCTTC.

The chain combines TRBV18 with TRBJ2-1; the D gene is possibly TRBD2 (6 bases). CDR3 length: 16 residues. V lost 4 bases, J lost 1 base, and 14 bases lay in between. Germline V gene sequence: CDR1 KGHSH, CDR2 LQKENI. The CDR3 nucleotides read TGTGCCAGCTCACTAGCGGCCTTGGAATCCTACAATGAGCAGTTCTTC. The encoded protein is CASSLAALESYNEQFF.

This clone occurred many times. The chain recombines TRBV2 with TRBJ1-5, with D possibly matching TRBD1 (5 bases). The CDR3 spans 12 residues. Germline V gene lookup returns CDR1 SNHLY and CDR2 FYNNEI. Between the trimmed V and J ends, which lost 5 bases and 6 bases, there was a span of 8 bases. In nucleotides, the CDR3 is TGTGCCAGCAGTCAGGGAGCTCAGCCCCAGCATTTT. Translating gives CASSQGAQPQHF.

V usage is TRBV5-6 and J usage is TRBJ2-2, with 12 bases fitting TRBD1. The J segment lost 5 bases and the V segment lost 2 bases, leaving 7 bases of the junction unmatched. The CDR3 contains 17 residues. Germline loops: CDR1 SGHDT, CDR2 YYEEEE. The DNA for the CDR3 is TGTGCCAGCAGCTTCCGGGACAGGGGGCGCCGGACCGGGGAGCTGTTTTTT. Translating it yields CASSFRDRGRRTGELFF.

The rearrangement links TRBV2 to TRBJ2-7; possibly TRBD2 for D (6 bases). The CDR3 extends over 15 amino acids. Deletions cut 5 bases from V and 0 bases from J, with 14 bases between. The V gene's germline CDR1 is SNHLY and CDR2 FYNNEI. This CDR3 reads CASSRGGASSYEQYF. CDR3 DNA: TGTGCCAGCAGTCGCGGCGGGGCCAGCTCCTACGAGCAGTACTTC.

This clone has a single count. This chain connects TRBV19 to TRBJ2-6; D tentatively reads TRBD1 or TRBD2 (5 bases each). Per the germline V gene, CDR1 is LNHDA and CDR2 is SQIVND (reference sequence). V lost 5 bases and J lost 0, with 20 bases in between. The CDR3 has 19 amino acids. CDR3 region: CASSPGPQTSYSGANVLTF. The CDR3 nucleotides are TGTGCCAGTAGTCCGGGACCCCAAACCTCCTACTCTGGGGCCAACGTCCTGACTTTC.

V is TRBV5-1 and J is TRBJ2-2; 11 bases line up with TRBD1. The CDR3 is made up of 15 amino acids. The ends lost 4 bases at V and 4 bases at J; junction bases unmatched: 3. The germline gives CDR1 SGHRS, CDR2 YFSETQ. CDR3 nucleotides: TGCGCCAGCAGCACGGGACAGGGGGGCACCGGGGAGCTGTTTTTT. It translates to CASSTGQGGTGELFF.

This clone has more than one count but fewer than ten. The chain is built from TRBV28 and TRBJ2-1; tentatively, D is TRBD1 (6 bases). Germline CDR1 MDHEN, CDR2 SYDVKM. This CDR3 region has 16 residues. V was clipped by 5 bases and J by 8 bases, with 22 bases between them. For the CDR3, the DNA is TGTGCCAGCAGTCCCCAGGCCCGGGACAAAGGCGATGAGCAGTTCTTC. Amino acids: CASSPQARDKGDEQFF.

This clone was found once. The rearrangement joins TRBV6-1 to TRBJ2-3; 12 nucleotides align to TRBD2. The length of the CDR3 is 15 residues. V shed 11 bases, J shed 4 bases, and the junction held 10 bases outside the gene matches. Germline V CDR1 and CDR2: MNHNS, SASEGT. The CDR3 nucleotides are TGTGCCGGGGACTCCGGGACTAGCGGGCCAGATACGCAGTATTTT. Its protein is CAGDSGTSGPDTQYF.

The chain is built from TRBV7-3 and TRBJ2-2, with 11 bases that match TRBD2. The CDR3 runs 16 residues. Per germline, CDR1 SGHTA and CDR2 FQGTGA. Trimming removed 5 bases from V and 3 bases from J; junction bases left unmatched: 5. The CDR3 here is CASSPTSGSDTGELFF. Written as DNA, the CDR3 is TGTGCCAGCAGCCCTACTAGCGGGAGCGACACCGGGGAGCTGTTTTTT.

This clone has a handful of counts. The chain has TRBV4-2 and TRBJ2-4, with D possibly TRBD2 on 5 matching bases. In germline, CDR1 is LGHNA, CDR2 YNFKEQ. Trimming removed 1 base at V and 0 bases at J, with 13 bases between. This CDR3 contains 17 residues. Here the CDR3 DNA reads TGTGCCAGCAGCCAAGTCGGGAACTCCGTAGCCAAAAACATTCAGTACTTC. Translated, it gives CASSQVGNSVAKNIQYF.

A word on this clone: One junction end does not reproduce the germline sequence, and a read error may be involved. V and J are TRBV5-6 and TRBJ1-2, with a possible D match to TRBD1 (5 bases). The V gene's germline CDR1 is SGHDT and CDR2 YYEEEE. This CDR3 comprises 14 residues. The CDR3 reads CASTLGGSNYGYTF. The DNA for the CDR3 is TGTGCCAGCACCTTGGGGGGGTCGAACTATGGCTACACCTTC.

This clone was detected only a few times. The CDR3 region is CASSEGTFYEQYF. DNA for the CDR3: TGTGCCAGCAGTGAGGGGACTTTCTACGAGCAGTACTTC. J is TRBJ2-7 and V is TRBV6-1; perhaps TRBD2 as D (6 bases). The V end lost 3 bases, the J end lost 3 bases, and 9 bases lay between the germline ends. The CDR3 consists of 13 residues. Per the germline V gene, CDR1 is MNHNS and CDR2 is SASEGT.

The CDR3 protein is CASSEGEEAYNEQFF. CDR3 nucleotide sequence: TGTGCCAGCAGTGAGGGGGAGGAAGCCTACAATGAGCAGTTCTTC. The chain links TRBV2 to TRBJ2-1; TRBD2 might be the D (6 bases). V lost 3 bases and J lost 2, with 11 bases in between. CDR1 and CDR2 (germline): SNHLY, FYNNEI. The CDR3 loop spans 15 amino acids.

This clone has a count of ten or more. V usage is TRBV5-4 and J usage is TRBJ2-2; 7 nucleotides match TRBD2. The J segment lost 5 bases and the V segment lost 0 bases, leaving 4 bases of the junction unmatched. Germline V gene lookup returns CDR1 SGHNT and CDR2 YYREEE (reference sequence). The CDR3 is 15 amino acids. The CDR3 DNA reads TGTGCCAGCAGCTTGGCGGGAGGCGGGACCGGGGAGCTGTTTTTT. Its protein is CASSLAGGGTGELFF.

CDR3 in DNA: TGTGCCAGCAGCGCGATGGGACAGAGAACGACCTACGAGCAGTACTTC. This sequence encodes CASSAMGQRTTYEQYF. The V call is TRBV5-4, the J call TRBJ2-7; 7 nucleotides match TRBD1. From germline, CDR1 is SGHNT and CDR2 YYREEE (reference sequence). The CDR3 length is 16 residues. Trimming cost V 4 bases and J 2 bases; bases outside gene matches: 12.

The rearrangement links TRBV10-2 to TRBJ2-7, with D hard to call. This CDR3 contains 12 residues. The V gene's germline CDR1 is WSHSY and CDR2 SAAADI. Trimming stripped 6 bases from V and 2 bases from J, with 8 bases between. The CDR3 reads CASRAGAYEQYF. The CDR3 DNA is TGCGCCAGCAGGGCCGGAGCCTACGAGCAGTACTTC.

The rearrangement uses TRBV10-3 and TRBJ2-7; 8 bases fit TRBD1. This CDR3 contains 14 residues. V lost 6 bases and J lost 5; bases outside the gene matches: 9. Germline V gene lookup returns CDR1 ENHRY and CDR2 SYGVKD. CDR3 in DNA: TGTGCCATCAGCATGACAGGGGAAAGAGACGAGCAGTACTTC. Amino acids: CAISMTGERDEQYF.

V gene TRBV28 combines with J gene TRBJ2-2; D is uncertain. Germline V lookup: CDR1 MDHEN, CDR2 SYDVKM. V gave up 7 bases and J gave up 1 base, with 7 bases separating them. The CDR3 length is 13 residues. CDR3 nucleotides: TGTGCCAGCAACTCACGGAACACCGGGGAGCTGTTTTTT. This codes for CASNSRNTGELFF.

The chain recombines TRBV27 with TRBJ1-1; unclear D gene. V lost 7 bases, J lost 6 bases, and 15 bases lay in between. Germline assignment: CDR1 MNHEY and CDR2 SMNVEV (reference sequence). The CDR3 consists of 13 residues. The CDR3: CASIGVGRAEAFF. CDR3 sequence (DNA): TGTGCCAGCATTGGAGTAGGGAGAGCTGAAGCTTTCTTT.

The chain combines TRBV7-3 with TRBJ2-7; D may match TRBD1 or TRBD2 (5 bases each). The V end was cut by 8 bases, the J end by 2 bases, with 10 bases between. Germline V gene data show CDR1 as SGHTA and CDR2 as FQGTGA. This CDR3 is 12 amino acids long. The CDR3 is CASREGTYEQYF. CDR3 nucleotides: TGTGCCAGCCGTGAGGGGACCTACGAGCAGTACTTC.

This chain links TRBV30 with TRBJ1-1; D remains unclear. The CDR3 totals 13 residues. V was trimmed by 7 bases and J by 0 bases, leaving 12 bases between them. CDR1 GTSNPN and CDR2 SVGIG come from the germline V gene (reference sequence). In DNA form, the CDR3 reads TGTGCCTCGACACCCGGTCTGAACACTGAAGCTTTCTTT. Its protein product is CASTPGLNTEAFF.

V and J are TRBV28 and TRBJ2-3; D is unresolved. The CDR3 has 14 amino acids. Germline V gives CDR1 MDHEN, CDR2 SYDVKM. V was clipped by 8 bases and J by 0 bases, with 12 bases between them. DNA of the CDR3: TGTGCCAGCTGTGGCGGCCCTAGCACAGATACGCAGTATTTT. Encoded protein: CASCGGPSTDTQYF.

This clone has only one observation. The CDR3 protein is CASSTNWSPNTEAFF. The CDR3, as DNA: TGTGCCAGCTCCACAAACTGGTCTCCGAACACTGAAGCTTTCTTT. This rearrangement joins TRBV18 to TRBJ1-1; the D is unclear. This CDR3 has 15 amino acids. The germline V gene has CDR1 KGHSH and CDR2 LQKENI. V was trimmed by 6 bases and J by 1 base, leaving 15 bases between them.

This clone showed up just once. The V call is TRBV29-1, the J call TRBJ2-5, with a tentative D call TRBD2 (5 bases). Trimming removed 6 bases at V and 4 bases at J, with 15 bases between. CDR3 size: 13 residues. Germline V CDR1 and CDR2: SQVTM, ANQGSEA. CDR3 bases: TGCAGCGTCGGCGAATATCGGGGAGAGACCCAGTACTTC. Protein product: CSVGEYRGETQYF.

This chain uses TRBV19 with TRBJ1-3; D is uncertain. CDR1 is LNHDA and CDR2 is SQIVND in the germline V gene (reference sequence). The CDR3 totals 15 residues. Trimming stripped 7 bases from V and 4 bases from J, with 17 bases between. CDR3 sequence reads: CASNRMGEVGNTIYF. CDR3 DNA: TGTGCCAGTAATCGGATGGGAGAAGTCGGAAACACCATATATTTT.

The rearrangement joins TRBV7-2 to TRBJ1-1; no clear D gene. Trimming took off 4 bases at V and 6 bases at J, with 12 bases between the two ends. There are 13 residues in the CDR3. Germline V lookup: CDR1 SGHTA, CDR2 FQGNSA. The CDR3 sequence is CASSSLFWSEAFF. The CDR3 DNA reads as TGTGCCAGCAGCTCCCTTTTTTGGTCTGAAGCTTTCTTT. Based on the CDR3 plus reference TRBV7-2 and TRBJ1-1, the full variable domain is GAGVSQSPSNKVTEKGKDVELRCDPISGHTALYWYRQSLGQGLEFLIYFQGNSAPDKSGLPSDRFSAERTGGSVSTLTIQRTQQEDSAVYLCASSSLFWSEAFFGQGTRLTVV.

The chain combines TRBV27 with TRBJ2-5; TRBD2 matches 13 bases. Germline assignment: CDR1 MNHEY and CDR2 SMNVEV (reference sequence). The CDR3 covers 16 residues. Losses at the gene ends were 6 bases for V and 5 bases for J; bases not matched to a gene: 9. The CDR3 nucleotides read TGTGCCAGCAGCAGCTTGGGGACTAGCGGGAAGGAGACCCAGTACTTC. Its translation is CASSSLGTSGKETQYF.